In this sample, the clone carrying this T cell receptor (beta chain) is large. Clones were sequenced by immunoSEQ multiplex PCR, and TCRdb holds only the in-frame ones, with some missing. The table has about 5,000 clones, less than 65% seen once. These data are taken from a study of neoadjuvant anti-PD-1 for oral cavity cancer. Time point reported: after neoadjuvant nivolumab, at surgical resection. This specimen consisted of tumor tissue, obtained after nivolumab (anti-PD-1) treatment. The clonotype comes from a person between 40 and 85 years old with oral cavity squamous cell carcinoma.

The CDR3 loop is CASSIRVGYRVGHGYTF. The DNA of the CDR3 is TGTGCCAGTAGTATAAGGGTCGGATACAGGGTTGGACATGGCTACACCTTC. The chain has TRBV19 and TRBJ1-2, with TRBD1 as a possible D gene (6 bases). CDR3 length: 17 residues. Per germline, CDR1 LNHDA and CDR2 SQIVND (reference sequence). V shed 2 bases and J shed 6 bases, with 22 bases lying between them.